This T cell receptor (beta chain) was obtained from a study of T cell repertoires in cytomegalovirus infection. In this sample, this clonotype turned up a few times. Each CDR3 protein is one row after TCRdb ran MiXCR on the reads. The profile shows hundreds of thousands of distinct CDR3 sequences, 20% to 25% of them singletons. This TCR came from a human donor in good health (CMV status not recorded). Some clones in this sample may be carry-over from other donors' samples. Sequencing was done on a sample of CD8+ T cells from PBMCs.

CDR3 nucleotide sequence: TGTGCCAGCAGTGGGGGGATGGAGCATTCTATCCCTTACGAGCAGTACTTC. Its protein is CASSGGMEHSIPYEQYF. The V gene is TRBV25-1, the J gene TRBJ2-7, with D perhaps matching TRBD1 or TRBD2 (5 bases each). Trimming took 4 bases from V and 4 from J, leaving 23 bases between them. The CDR3 is 17 amino acids. Germline CDR1 and CDR2: MGHDK and SYGVNS.